Below, one T cell receptor beta chain is given with its context. These data come from a study of technical replicates of blood from a few donors. Germline CDR1 SNHLY, CDR2 FYNNEI. There are 15 residues in the CDR3. The ends were cut back, 3 bases at V and 2 bases at J, with 11 bases in the middle. Clones were read by immunoSEQ multiplex PCR, and TCRdb kept only the in-frame ones, dropping some. The sample lists fewer than 75,000 clones; 85% to 95% were seen once. This sequence was found in a human donor in good health. What was sequenced was T cells isolated from PBMCs. This chain connects TRBV2 to TRBJ1-5; maybe TRBD1 (6 bases). The CDR3 DNA is TGTGCCAGCAGTGATGGCAGGGGAGGCAATCAGCCCCAGCATTTT. As protein: CASSDGRGGNQPQHF.